Described below is a single T cell receptor (beta chain) sequence and its context. Its antigen is undetermined. The protocol was immunoSEQ multiplex PCR, while the TCRdb copy is restricted to in-frame clones and leaves out a portion. The repertoire holds approximately 26,000 clones, with more than 65% as singletons. The data were taken from a study of T cells in narcolepsy. Study-level findings and limits: Some memory CD4+ repertoires had no autoreactive clone sequences.

The trim removed 3 bases at V and 1 base at J, leaving 6 bases unmatched. Germline-derived CDR1 and CDR2 are SGHRS and YFSETQ. CDR3 length: 15 amino acids. The V gene is TRBV5-1, the J gene TRBJ1-1; the match to TRBD1 covers 7 bases. Specimen: memory (CD45RA-) CD4+ T cells from blood. This TCR was sampled from a human donor in good health. The CDR3 DNA is TGCGCCAGCAGCTCGAGGGGACAGCAGAACACTGAAGCTTTCTTT. It encodes CASSSRGQQNTEAFF.